This T cell receptor beta chain was found in a study of blood T cell repertoires in COVID-19. Measured with immunoSEQ multiplex PCR; TCRdb has only the in-frame clones, and not every one. This sample has under 250,000 clones; approximately 85% occur once, and the top ten carry about 9.1%. CDR3 length: 14 residues. Trimming took 6 bases from V and 2 from J; bases not matched to a gene: 2. In germline, CDR1 is SGHTA, CDR2 FQGTGA. Input material: PBMCs or T cells enriched from blood (not recorded which). This TCR came from a woman in her 50s with acute COVID-19. The chain uses TRBV7-3 and TRBJ1-1; 11 bases match TRBD1. CDR3 protein: CASRGQGANTEAFF. The CDR3 DNA follows: TGTGCCAGCAGAGGACAGGGGGCAAACACTGAAGCTTTCTTT.